These 10 T cell receptor beta chains originate from one sample sequenced in a study of metastatic and nonmetastatic thyroid tumors. TCRdb reassembled clones from the PCR reads with MiXCR. The repertoire holds 43,000 or so clones, with roughly 15% as singletons. Patients were all untreated before their thyroid surgery. The sequenced material came from blood. The receptors shown here come from a female donor with papillary thyroid cancer or a benign thyroid nodule (not recorded which). Some clones in this sample may be carry-over from other donors' samples.

This clone was detected many times. CDR3 amino acids: CASSQYYEDPQFF. CDR3 nucleotides: TGCGCCAGCAGCCAATACTATGAGGATCCGCAGTTCTTC. The V call is TRBV4-1, the J call TRBJ2-1, with D unclear. Trimming took off 2 bases at V and 12 bases at J, with 14 bases between the two ends. Germline CDR1 and CDR2: MGHRA and YSYEKL. The CDR3 runs 13 residues.

There are many counts of this clone. This chain links TRBV28 with TRBJ1-3, with D hard to call. Germline V gene lookup returns CDR1 MDHEN and CDR2 SYDVKM. Between the trimmed V and J ends, which lost 6 bases and 0 bases, there was a span of 12 bases. This CDR3 has 15 residues. CDR3 protein: CASSPPGDSGNTIYF. In DNA, the CDR3 is TGTGCCAGCAGCCCCCCCGGGGACTCTGGAAACACCATATATTTT. The entire variable domain, with the rest obtained from reference TRBV28 and TRBJ1-3, is as follows: DVKVTQSSRYLVKRTGEKVFLECVQDMDHENMFWYRQDPGLGLRLIYFSYDVKMKEKGDIPEGYSVSREKKERFSLILESASTNQTSMYLCASSPPGDSGNTIYFGEGSWLTVV.

This clone has just one count. A much larger clone differs by one base, so this may be a read error. This rearrangement joins TRBV5-1 to TRBJ2-5; D perhaps matches TRBD2 (6 bases). V lost 4 bases and J lost 2, with 15 bases in between. CDR3 size: 15 residues. The V gene's germline CDR1 is SGHRS and CDR2 YFSETQ. CDR3 sequence reads: CASSATRGLQETQYF. The CDR3 DNA reads as TGCGCCAGCAGCGCGACTAGAGGGTTACAAGAGACCCAGTACTTC.

This clone showed up many times. Within the sample, other DNA sequences also encode this same CDR3. The chain recombines TRBV19 with TRBJ1-1; no definite D call. The germline CDR1 and CDR2 sequences are LNHDA and SQIVND (reference sequence). The CDR3 spans 13 residues. Trimming left V 2 bases short and J 0 bases short, with 4 bases between. The CDR3 region is CASSISVNTEAFF. The CDR3 DNA is TGTGCCAGTAGTATATCAGTGAACACTGAAGCTTTCTTT.

In its sample, this clone was seen many times. This sequence joins TRBV7-6 and TRBJ2-1, with 8 positions matching TRBD2. Germline-derived CDR1 and CDR2 are SGHVS and FNYEAQ. The CDR3 has 15 residues. Trimming cost V 5 bases and J 8 bases; bases outside gene matches: 11. Here the CDR3 reads CASSPGVAGSDEQFF. CDR3 nucleotides: TGTGCCAGCAGCCCCGGGGTAGCGGGAAGCGATGAGCAGTTCTTC.

This clone was seen more than once but under ten times. This sequence may be a read error, since a much larger clone differs from it by one base. The V and J genes are TRBV11-1 and TRBJ2-1, with D tentatively TRBD2 (6 bases). Germline loops: CDR1 SGHAT, CDR2 FQDESV (reference sequence). The CDR3 runs 17 residues. The V end was cut by 6 bases, the J end by 5 bases, with 23 bases between. CDR3 in amino acids: CASRLGFAGRRDNEQFF. The DNA of the CDR3 is TGTGCCAGCAGACTAGGGTTTGCGGGGAGGCGGGACAATGAGCAGTTCTTC.

This clone has ten or more counts. This chain joins TRBV28 and TRBJ2-1, with 10 positions matching TRBD2. V dropped 4 bases and J dropped 5; count of bases not matched to a gene: 11. Germline CDR1 and CDR2: MDHEN and SYDVKM. CDR3 length: 17 amino acids. The CDR3 coding sequence is TGTGCCAGCAGTTGGGGACTAGCGTTGACGCTGAACAATGAGCAGTTCTTC. Residues: CASSWGLALTLNNEQFF.

This clone appeared many times. Germline is not matched at one junction end, which may reflect a read error. V and J are TRBV20-1 and TRBJ2-5; TRBD2 aligns across 7 bases. Germline lookup yields CDR1 DFQATT and CDR2 SNEGSKA (reference sequence). The CDR3 extends over 13 amino acids. The CDR3 coding sequence is TGCAGTGCTAGAGATACAGCCGGACTAGTCGGTGGCTTC. This sequence encodes CSARDTAGLVGGF.

This clone was seen many times. This chain links TRBV12-3 or TRBV12-4 with TRBJ2-1, with 8 bases fitting TRBD2. There are 16 residues in the CDR3. Trimming cost V 6 bases and J 0 bases; bases outside gene matches: 7. The CDR3 nucleotides are TGTGCCAGCAGAAAAAGCGGGAGATTCTCCTACAATGAGCAGTTCTTC. Its protein is CASRKSGRFSYNEQFF.

In its sample, this clone was seen many times. V gene TRBV12-3 or TRBV12-4 combines with J gene TRBJ2-7; possible D gene TRBD1, 5 bases. The germline V and J ends were trimmed by 3 bases and 3 bases, with 15 bases remaining between them. The CDR3 spans 15 residues. The CDR3 here is CASSLGQGQFYEQYF. CDR3 nucleotides: TGTGCCAGCAGTTTGGGGCAGGGCCAGTTCTACGAGCAGTACTTC.